The next 26 T cell receptor beta chains were all read from a single sample in a study of T cell clones after liver transplantation. Produced via immunoSEQ multiplex PCR; TCRdb's table is partial and in-frame only. The sample has 12,000 to 15,000 clones, 92% seen once; the top ten hold less than 60%. The input for sequencing was CD8+ T cells from blood, taken before liver transplant. These receptors were obtained from a human donor who received a liver transplant.

The chain is built from TRBV15 and TRBJ2-7; D is undetermined. V was trimmed by 1 base and J by 1 base, leaving 11 bases between them. The germline V gene has CDR1 LNHNV and CDR2 YYDKDF (reference sequence). The CDR3 extends over 15 amino acids. The CDR3 region has the DNA TGTGCCACCAGCAGAGGGAGAGGCGGTTCCTACGAGCAGTACTTC. As protein: CATSRGRGGSYEQYF.

V is TRBV9 and J is TRBJ2-3; 7 bases are shared with TRBD2. CDR1 SGDLS and CDR2 YYNGEE come from the germline V gene. The CDR3 covers 16 residues. Trimming removed 3 bases from V and 4 bases from J; junction bases left unmatched: 11. In DNA form, the CDR3 reads TGTGCCAGCAGCGACACTTTAGGGAGCGGGGCAGATACGCAGTATTTT. Protein: CASSDTLGSGADTQYF.

The rearrangement links TRBV6-1 to TRBJ2-1; a possible D gene is TRBD1 (5 bases). V lost 1 base to trimming and J lost 6 bases, with 7 bases between them. In germline, CDR1 is MNHNS, CDR2 SASEGT. The CDR3 consists of 13 residues. The CDR3 is CASSEGRVNEQFF. The CDR3 DNA follows: TGTGCCAGCAGTGAAGGCAGGGTCAATGAGCAGTTCTTC.

The chain joins TRBV4-2 to TRBJ1-3; D is perhaps TRBD1 (6 bases). This CDR3 is 18 amino acids long. Trimming removed 0 bases at V and 3 bases at J, with 18 bases between. Germline values: CDR1 LGHNA, CDR2 YNFKEQ. The CDR3 sequence: CASSQDFYVGDNGNTIYF. The DNA for the CDR3 is TGTGCCAGCAGCCAAGATTTTTATGTCGGGGACAATGGAAACACCATATATTTT.

The rearrangement links TRBV4-3 to TRBJ2-7; 8 bases line up with TRBD1. V lost 0 bases and J lost 7; bases outside the gene matches: 11. Germline CDR1 reads LGHNA; CDR2 reads YSLEER. The CDR3 extends over 16 amino acids. The CDR3 DNA reads TGCGCCAGCAGCCAAGATCGGACAGGGACTGGGTATGAGCAGTACTTC. This codes for CASSQDRTGTGYEQYF.

Comments on this clone: The identical CDR3 is also encoded by other nucleotide sequences in the sample. The chain combines TRBV28 with TRBJ1-2; 7 positions agree with TRBD1. Germline V CDR1 and CDR2: MDHEN, SYDVKM. This CDR3 is built from 16 residues. Trimming cost V 6 bases and J 5 bases; bases outside gene matches: 15. The CDR3 DNA reads as TGTGCCAGCAGAATCCAGGGGGTGATACCAAATTATGGCTACACCTTC. Translated, it gives CASRIQGVIPNYGYTF.

The chain carries TRBV27 and TRBJ2-1, with 9 positions matching TRBD2. The CDR3 covers 18 residues. Germline values: CDR1 MNHEY, CDR2 SMNVEV (reference sequence). V was clipped by 6 bases and J by 3 bases; unmatched bases: 15. CDR3 bases: TGTGCCAGCAGGCAACTTGGGGGGCTTAGCGGGAGCTACAATGAGCAGTTCTTC. Its protein product is CASRQLGGLSGSYNEQFF.

The V and J genes are TRBV2 and TRBJ2-7; 8 positions match TRBD1. Germline V CDR1 and CDR2: SNHLY, FYNNEI. This CDR3 region has 13 residues. With 6 bases clipped from V and 4 bases from J, the junction kept 5 bases outside the gene matches. The CDR3 reads CASSSGQGYEQYF. The CDR3 coding sequence is TGTGCCAGCAGCAGTGGACAGGGTTACGAGCAGTACTTC.

For this clone: The same CDR3 also results from other DNA sequences found in this sample. V usage is TRBV13 and J usage is TRBJ2-1; D is ambiguous. The germline V gene encodes CDR1 PRHDT and CDR2 FYEKMQ (reference sequence). The CDR3 contains 11 residues. V gave up 0 bases and J gave up 6 bases, with 0 bases separating them. CDR3 residues: CASSLGNEQFF. The CDR3 DNA follows: TGTGCCAGCAGCTTAGGCAATGAGCAGTTCTTC.

The chain combines TRBV13 with TRBJ2-3; TRBD1 aligns across 11 bases. Germline assignment: CDR1 PRHDT and CDR2 FYEKMQ (reference sequence). The CDR3 covers 16 residues. V trimming: 0 bases; J trimming: 5 bases; junction bases outside the gene matches: 4. CDR3 nucleotides: TGTGCCAGCAGCTTAGGCCGGACAGGGGGCAGAGATACGCAGTATTTT. It yields the protein CASSLGRTGGRDTQYF.

This chain connects TRBV27 to TRBJ2-3; TRBD1 aligns across 8 bases. This CDR3 region has 16 residues. The germline gives CDR1 MNHEY, CDR2 SMNVEV (reference sequence). The V gene end was trimmed by 5 bases and the J gene end by 1 base; junction bases not matched to a gene: 8. The chain's CDR3 is CASSTRTGLGTDTQYF. Here the CDR3 DNA reads TGTGCCAGCAGTACTAGGACAGGGTTAGGCACAGATACGCAGTATTTT.

This chain joins TRBV19 and TRBJ2-5; 15 bases line up with TRBD2. Germline-derived CDR1 and CDR2 are LNHDA and SQIVND (reference sequence). CDR3 length: 21 amino acids. V lost 5 bases and J lost 9; bases outside the gene matches: 25. The CDR3 loop reads CASSLLRDRGTSGRTKGAQYF. The DNA of the CDR3 is TGTGCCAGTAGTCTCCTGCGGGACAGAGGGACTAGCGGGAGGACCAAGGGGGCCCAGTACTTC.

The V call is TRBV5-4, the J call TRBJ2-3; weak D call: TRBD2 (6 bases). V was clipped by 4 bases and J by 2 bases, with 14 bases between them. Germline lookup yields CDR1 SGHNT and CDR2 YYREEE (reference sequence). The CDR3 spans 15 residues. CDR3 sequence reads: CASSPGWGVTDTQYF. The CDR3 DNA sequence: TGTGCCAGCAGCCCTGGCTGGGGGGTCACAGATACGCAGTATTTT.

This clone was detected only a few times. V is TRBV10-3 and J is TRBJ2-7; 12 bases map to TRBD2. Unmatched junction bases numbered 7, after V lost 3 bases and J lost 1 base. The CDR3 is made up of 17 amino acids. CDR1 is ENHRY and CDR2 is SYGVKD in the germline V gene. The CDR3 bases are TGTGCCATCAGTGACCCCTCCGGGACTAGCGGGTCCTACGAGCAGTACTTC. Translation gives CAISDPSGTSGSYEQYF.

This chain joins TRBV13 and TRBJ2-3, with 11 bases matching TRBD2. The germline V gene encodes CDR1 PRHDT and CDR2 FYEKMQ (reference sequence). This CDR3 is built from 17 residues. The V segment lost 5 bases and the J segment 0 bases; nucleotides outside the gene matches: 7. CDR3 nucleotides: TGTGCCAGCAGCCTGGGACTAGCGGACCGGAGCACAGATACGCAGTATTTT. This gives the protein CASSLGLADRSTDTQYF.

The V gene is TRBV11-2, the J gene TRBJ1-1; D call uncertain. CDR3 length: 15 amino acids. Trimming removed 1 base from V and 3 bases from J, with 12 bases in between. Per the germline V gene, CDR1 is SGHAT and CDR2 is FQNNGV. The CDR3 DNA is TGTGCCAGCAGCTTAGGGCGAGGGATTCACACTGAAGCTTTCTTT. This sequence encodes CASSLGRGIHTEAFF.

The chain joins TRBV27 to TRBJ2-1; 13 positions match TRBD2. CDR3 length: 15 amino acids. Per germline, CDR1 MNHEY and CDR2 SMNVEV (reference sequence). J lost 13 bases, V lost 8 bases, and 14 bases had no gene match. CDR3 coding DNA: TGTGCCAGCCGCCCCGGGACTAGCGGGACTTACCGCCAGTTCTTC. Encoded protein: CASRPGTSGTYRQFF.

V and J are TRBV5-8 and TRBJ2-1; 7 bases agree with TRBD2. The CDR3 sequence is 17 residues long. V lost 1 base and J lost 4; bases outside the gene matches: 11. The germline V gene encodes CDR1 SGHTS and CDR2 YDEGEE. The CDR3 nucleotides read TGTGCCAGCAGCTTGTTCATGGCGGGAGAACCGTACAATGAGCAGTTCTTC. Amino acid sequence: CASSLFMAGEPYNEQFF. The full variable domain, in which reference TRBV5-8 and TRBJ2-1 provide the parts outside the CDR3, is EAGVTQSPTHLIKTRGQQATLRCSPISGHTSVYWYQQALGLGLQFLLWYDEGEERNRGNFPPRFSGRQFPNYSSELNVNALELEDSALYLCASSLFMAGEPYNEQFFGPGTRLTVL.

The V call is TRBV7-9, the J call TRBJ1-2; no clear D gene. With 3 bases removed from V and 8 bases from J, the gap between germline ends came to 13 bases. There are 13 residues in the CDR3. Germline V CDR1 and CDR2: SEHNR, FQNEAQ (reference sequence). The CDR3, as DNA: TGTGCCAGCAGCTTCAACAGCCCGGCGGGCTACACCTTC. Its protein product is CASSFNSPAGYTF.

This sequence joins TRBV4-1 and TRBJ2-1, with D possibly matching TRBD1 (6 bases). The CDR3 has 14 amino acids. V was clipped by 3 bases and J by 4 bases, with 10 bases between them. Germline V CDR1 and CDR2: MGHRA, YSYEKL. CDR3 DNA sequence: TGCGCCAGCAGCCATACAGGGATGTACAATGAGCAGTTCTTC. Amino acids: CASSHTGMYNEQFF.

The rearrangement uses TRBV7-9 and TRBJ2-7; D gene uncertain. The CDR3 is 13 amino acids. Trimming stripped 3 bases from V and 1 base from J, with 7 bases between. Germline assignment: CDR1 SEHNR and CDR2 FQNEAQ (reference sequence). This CDR3 is CASSFPASYEQYF. As DNA, the CDR3 is TGTGCCAGCAGCTTTCCAGCGTCCTACGAGCAGTACTTC.

V is TRBV7-9 and J is TRBJ2-4, with 10 bases aligning to TRBD2. The CDR3 runs to 17 residues. Germline lookup yields CDR1 SEHNR and CDR2 FQNEAQ (reference sequence). V trimming: 5 bases; J trimming: 1 base; junction bases outside the gene matches: 8. CDR3 coding DNA: TGTGCCAGCAGCCCGGGACTAGCGTCCGTCGCCAAAAACATTCAGTACTTC. Translating it yields CASSPGLASVAKNIQYF. The entire variable domain, with the rest obtained from reference TRBV7-9 and TRBJ2-4, is as follows: DTGVSQNPRHKITKRGQNVTFRCDPISEHNRLYWYRQTLGQGPEFLTYFQNEAQLEKSRLLSDRFSAERPKGSFSTLEIQRTEQGDSAMYLCASSPGLASVAKNIQYFGAGTRLSVL.

The genes are TRBV11-3 and TRBJ2-3; 14 bases are a match to TRBD2. The CDR3 is made up of 18 amino acids. Trimming removed 5 bases from V and 0 bases from J; junction bases left unmatched: 7. Germline V lookup: CDR1 SGHNT, CDR2 YENEEA. DNA of the CDR3: TGTGCCAGCAGCCTCGGACTAGCGGGAGGCCCTAGCACAGATACGCAGTATTTT. It is translated as CASSLGLAGGPSTDTQYF.

The V gene is TRBV7-6, the J gene TRBJ2-1; D gene unclear. The germline V gene has CDR1 SGHVS and CDR2 FNYEAQ. This CDR3 is built from 14 residues. Trimming took off 7 bases at V and 1 base at J, with 11 bases between the two ends. CDR3 DNA sequence: TGTGCCAGCACCACGGCGTCATCCTACAATGAGCAGTTCTTC. This gives the protein CASTTASSYNEQFF.

This sequence joins TRBV2 and TRBJ2-7; 8 bases map to TRBD2. Germline V gene lookup returns CDR1 SNHLY and CDR2 FYNNEI. The CDR3 runs 13 residues. J lost 1 base, V lost 9 bases, and 5 bases had no gene match. CDR3 region: CARSGTSSYEQYF. CDR3 bases: TGTGCCAGATCCGGGACTAGTTCCTACGAGCAGTACTTC.

The gene calls are TRBV28 and TRBJ2-7, with 7 nucleotides matching TRBD2. Germline assignment: CDR1 MDHEN and CDR2 SYDVKM. With 4 bases clipped from V and 3 bases from J, the junction kept 3 bases outside the gene matches. This CDR3 comprises 13 residues. The CDR3 DNA reads as TGTGCCAGCAGTTGGGACTACCTCTACGAGCAGTACTTC. It codes for CASSWDYLYEQYF.